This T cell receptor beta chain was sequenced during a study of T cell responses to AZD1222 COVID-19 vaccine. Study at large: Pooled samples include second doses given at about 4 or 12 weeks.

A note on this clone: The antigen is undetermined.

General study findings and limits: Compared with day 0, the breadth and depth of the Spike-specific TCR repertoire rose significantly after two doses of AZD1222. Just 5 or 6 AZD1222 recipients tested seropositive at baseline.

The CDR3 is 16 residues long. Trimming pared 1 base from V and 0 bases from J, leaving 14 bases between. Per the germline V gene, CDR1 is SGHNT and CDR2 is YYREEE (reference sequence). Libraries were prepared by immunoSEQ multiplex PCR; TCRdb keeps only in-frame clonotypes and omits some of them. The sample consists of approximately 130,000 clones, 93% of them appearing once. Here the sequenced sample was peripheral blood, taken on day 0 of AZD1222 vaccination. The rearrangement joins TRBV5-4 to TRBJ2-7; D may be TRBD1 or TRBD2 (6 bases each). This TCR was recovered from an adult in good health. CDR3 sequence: CASSLNREVGSYEQYF. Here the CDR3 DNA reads TGTGCCAGCAGCTTGAACAGGGAGGTGGGCTCCTACGAGCAGTACTTC. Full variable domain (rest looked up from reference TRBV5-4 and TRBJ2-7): ETGVTQSPTHLIKTRGQQVTLRCSSQSGHNTVSWYQQALGQGPQFIFQYYREEENGRGNFPPRFSGLQFPNYSSELNVNALELDDSALYLCASSLNREVGSYEQYFGPGTRLTVT.